These 18 T cell receptor beta chains came from one sample sequenced in a study of blood T cell repertoires in COVID-19. Only in-frame clones appear in the TCRdb table, and some are missing; sequencing was by immunoSEQ multiplex PCR. Here the sample spans more than 300,000 clones, roughly 90% being singletons. Sample: PBMCs or T cells enriched from blood (not recorded which). These receptors were obtained from a woman aged 25 to 45 who had recovered from COVID-19.

This chain uses TRBV19 with TRBJ1-6; D uncertain. CDR3 length: 14 amino acids. Germline V lookup: CDR1 LNHDA, CDR2 SQIVND (reference sequence). The V end was cut by 3 bases, the J end by 7 bases, with 10 bases between. The CDR3 protein is CASSISVSNSPLHF. The CDR3 region has the DNA TGTGCCAGTAGTATTTCCGTTTCGAATTCACCCCTCCACTTT.

This clone was detected once. This rearrangement joins TRBV5-1 to TRBJ2-3, with 8 nucleotides matching TRBD2. The CDR3 has 14 amino acids. Trimming took 2 bases from V and 4 from J; bases not matched to a gene: 3. Germline V gene lookup returns CDR1 SGHRS and CDR2 YFSETQ. The CDR3 reads CASSFGTSADTQYF. As DNA, the CDR3 is TGCGCCAGCAGCTTTGGGACTAGTGCAGATACGCAGTATTTT.

The chain recombines TRBV20-1 with TRBJ2-5; 7 bases fit TRBD1. The V gene's germline CDR1 is DFQATT and CDR2 SNEGSKA (reference sequence). This CDR3 contains 14 residues. J was trimmed by 4 bases and V by 3 bases; bases with no gene match: 8. In DNA form, the CDR3 reads TGCAGTGCTAGTATTACCACAGGGGTAGAGACCCAGTACTTC. Translation gives CSASITTGVETQYF.

The chain is built from TRBV13 and TRBJ2-7; TRBD2 is a possible D gene (5 bases). Germline V CDR1 and CDR2: PRHDT, FYEKMQ (reference sequence). The CDR3 consists of 15 residues. Trimming removed 7 bases at V and 2 bases at J, with 18 bases between. CDR3 sequence reads: CASTPPRSGTYEQYF. CDR3 sequence (DNA): TGTGCCAGCACCCCTCCAAGGTCCGGGACCTACGAGCAGTACTTC.

The chain couples TRBV7-8 to TRBJ2-7; 7 nucleotides agree with TRBD2. The CDR3 loop spans 16 amino acids. J was trimmed by 0 bases and V by 1 base; bases with no gene match: 6. CDR1 is SGHVS and CDR2 is FQNEAQ in the germline V gene. The CDR3 loop reads CASSLGGGGFSYEQYF. In nucleotides, the CDR3 is TGTGCCAGCAGCTTAGGAGGCGGGGGATTCTCCTACGAGCAGTACTTC. Full variable domain (missing parts from reference TRBV7-8 and TRBJ2-7): GAGVSQSPRYKVAKRGQDVALRCDPISGHVSLFWYQQALGQGPEFLTYFQNEAQLDKSGLPSDRFFAERPEGSVSTLKIQRTQQEDSAVYLCASSLGGGGFSYEQYFGPGTRLTVT.

This chain connects TRBV11-3 to TRBJ1-2, with D unclear. The CDR3 length is 13 residues. V was cut by 0 bases and J by 8 bases, with 10 bases left in between. Germline CDR1 is SGHNT and CDR2 is YENEEA. In DNA, the CDR3 is TGTGCCAGCAGCTTAGATCGTAGAGGGGGCTACACCTTC. It is translated as CASSLDRRGGYTF.

In this sample, this clone turned up once. The CDR3 sequence: CASSEPPAGSSDEQFF. The CDR3 nucleotides read TGTGCCAGCAGTGAACCCCCGGCGGGATCCAGCGATGAGCAGTTCTTC. This chain links TRBV25-1 with TRBJ2-1; tentatively, D is TRBD2 (6 bases). The germline CDR1 and CDR2 sequences are MGHDK and SYGVNS. The CDR3 spans 16 residues. V was clipped by 2 bases and J by 8 bases, with 19 bases between them.

The chain joins TRBV5-1 to TRBJ2-1; TRBD2 aligns across 7 bases. This CDR3 spans 16 amino acids. Per germline, CDR1 SGHRS and CDR2 YFSETQ. J gave up 7 bases and V 0 bases, and 10 bases lay outside the gene matches. The chain's CDR3 is CASSLAGGRIGNEQFF. DNA of the CDR3: TGCGCCAGCAGCTTGGCTGGCGGGAGAATAGGGAATGAGCAGTTCTTC.

The chain is built from TRBV4-3 and TRBJ2-1; TRBD2 matches 9 bases. Trimming cost V 1 base and J 13 bases; bases outside gene matches: 11. The CDR3 loop spans 15 amino acids. Germline loops: CDR1 LGHNA, CDR2 YSLEER. The CDR3 sequence is CASSQVAGGQYFQFF. The CDR3 DNA reads TGCGCCAGCAGCCAAGTTGCGGGGGGGCAGTATTTTCAGTTCTTC.

The rearrangement joins TRBV6-2 or TRBV6-3 to TRBJ2-3; possibly TRBD1 for D (6 bases). The CDR3 is made up of 16 amino acids. Trimming took off 6 bases at V and 2 bases at J, with 18 bases between the two ends. Germline assignment: CDR1 MNHEY and CDR2 SVGEGT. The CDR3 reads CASSRGQMDSTDTQYF. The CDR3 region has the DNA TGTGCCAGCAGCCGAGGACAGATGGACTCCACAGATACGCAGTATTTT.

V usage is TRBV9 and J usage is TRBJ2-5; D possibly corresponds to TRBD2 (7 bases). CDR3 length: 16 amino acids. Trimming removed 4 bases at V and 5 bases at J, with 21 bases between. Germline values: CDR1 SGDLS, CDR2 YYNGEE. DNA for the CDR3: TGTGCCAGCAGCACCCGGGGTAGGGGGGGCAGGGAGACCCAGTACTTC. Its translation: CASSTRGRGGRETQYF. The complete variable domain, with remaining parts taken from reference TRBV9 and TRBJ2-5, reads DSGVTQTPKHLITATGQRVTLRCSPRSGDLSVYWYQQSLDQGLQFLIQYYNGEERAKGNILERFSAQQFPDLHSELNLSSLELGDSALYFCASSTRGRGGRETQYFGPGTRLLVL.

The chain employs TRBV7-2 and TRBJ2-3; D uncertain. The CDR3 runs 13 residues. CDR1 is SGHTA, CDR2 FQGNSA, per germline. Trimming stripped 5 bases from V and 6 bases from J, with 12 bases between. CDR3 protein: CASSPRWQDTQYF. Here the CDR3 DNA reads TGTGCCAGCAGCCCCAGATGGCAGGATACGCAGTATTTT.

The chain is built from TRBV5-6 and TRBJ1-4; no firm D call. V was shortened by 7 bases and J by 2 bases, with 12 bases between the two germline ends. The CDR3 contains 14 residues. Germline lookup yields CDR1 SGHDT and CDR2 YYEEEE. CDR3 sequence (DNA): TGTGCCAGCTCCCGAGGATACACTAATGAAAAACTGTTTTTT. Translating gives CASSRGYTNEKLFF.

The chain recombines TRBV5-5 with TRBJ1-2, with 9 nucleotides matching TRBD1. V trimming: 4 bases; J trimming: 2 bases; junction bases outside the gene matches: 6. Germline assignment: CDR1 SGHKS and CDR2 YYEKEE (reference sequence). This CDR3 is built from 15 residues. The CDR3 region has the DNA TGTGCCAGCAGCCCCCTCGGACAGGGGAACTATGGCTACACCTTC. It translates to CASSPLGQGNYGYTF.

This chain connects TRBV9 to TRBJ2-5; 10 positions agree with TRBD2. CDR1 and CDR2 from the germline V gene are SGDLS and YYNGEE. There are 17 residues in the CDR3. V shed 0 bases, J shed 6 bases, and the junction held 11 bases outside the gene matches. Here the CDR3 DNA reads TGTGCCAGCAGCGTAGCTAATGAAGCGGGGGGGATGAAGACCCAGTACTTC. Protein product: CASSVANEAGGMKTQYF.

The chain links TRBV7-9 to TRBJ2-1; TRBD1 matches 7 bases. Germline trimming cut 2 bases from V and 7 bases from J; bases unmatched to any gene: 8. CDR1 SEHNR and CDR2 FQNEAQ come from the germline V gene (reference sequence). The CDR3 runs to 15 residues. This CDR3 reads CASSLLGQSVNEQFF. The CDR3 DNA reads as TGTGCCAGCAGCTTATTGGGACAGTCTGTAAATGAGCAGTTCTTC. Full variable domain (missing parts from reference TRBV7-9 and TRBJ2-1): DTGVSQNPRHKITKRGQNVTFRCDPISEHNRLYWYRQTLGQGPEFLTYFQNEAQLEKSRLLSDRFSAERPKGSFSTLEIQRTEQGDSAMYLCASSLLGQSVNEQFFGPGTRLTVL.

J is TRBJ2-7 and V is TRBV4-2; 10 bases agree with TRBD1. This CDR3 spans 16 amino acids. CDR1 and CDR2 from the germline V gene are LGHNA and YNFKEQ. V lost 1 base, J lost 2 bases, and 5 bases stayed unmatched. CDR3 bases: TGTGCCAGCAGCCAAGGACCGGGACAGGGGCCCTACGAGCAGTACTTC. This gives the protein CASSQGPGQGPYEQYF.

The chain joins TRBV4-3 to TRBJ1-2, with unresolved D. The germline V and J ends were trimmed by 0 bases and 7 bases, with 15 bases remaining between them. The germline V gene encodes CDR1 LGHNA and CDR2 YSLEER. The CDR3 runs to 15 residues. CDR3 sequence (DNA): TGCGCCAGCAGCCAAGATAGAGGGTGGGAAGGTGGCTACACCTTC. Amino acid sequence: CASSQDRGWEGGYTF.